The 30 T cell receptor beta chains reported below all come from one sample, sequenced in a study of shared clonotypes between healthy human individuals. Data came from immunoSEQ multiplex PCR; TCRdb stores just in-frame clones and leaves some out. The sample yields around 500,000 clones, 76% seen once. What was sequenced was PBMCs. These receptors were collected from a woman aged 40 to 50 in good health. Some clones in this sample may be carry-over from other donors' samples.

The chain combines TRBV27 with TRBJ2-3, with TRBD2 matching 14 bases. The CDR3 totals 16 residues. The V gene end was trimmed by 5 bases and the J gene end by 6 bases; junction bases not matched to a gene: 7. Per germline, CDR1 MNHEY and CDR2 SMNVEV (reference sequence). CDR3 residues: CASSGRLAGGPDTQYF. For the CDR3, the DNA is TGTGCCAGCAGTGGTAGACTAGCGGGAGGGCCGGATACGCAGTATTTT.

This chain links TRBV19 with TRBJ2-1; 11 bases are a match to TRBD2. The CDR3 spans 14 residues. The J segment lost 10 bases and the V segment lost 3 bases, leaving 5 bases of the junction unmatched. Germline V gene lookup returns CDR1 LNHDA and CDR2 SQIVND (reference sequence). CDR3 in amino acids: CASSIPGLAEEQFF. In DNA, the CDR3 is TGTGCCAGTAGTATCCCGGGACTAGCGGAGGAGCAGTTCTTC.

This chain connects TRBV29-1 to TRBJ2-7; TRBD2 agrees at 7 bases. The CDR3 consists of 13 residues. V lost 6 bases and J lost 0; bases outside the gene matches: 5. Germline V gene lookup returns CDR1 SQVTM and CDR2 ANQGSEA. Here the CDR3 DNA reads TGCAGCGTCATAGCGGGCAACTCCTACGAGCAGTACTTC. It codes for CSVIAGNSYEQYF.

The chain is built from TRBV27 and TRBJ2-6, with 9 bases that match TRBD1. The V gene's germline CDR1 is MNHEY and CDR2 SMNVEV (reference sequence). After removal of 10 bases from V and 3 bases from J, the junction contained 13 bases not matched to a gene. The CDR3 spans 17 residues. The CDR3 protein is CATTRDRARDGANVLTF. For the CDR3, the DNA is TGTGCCACAACCCGGGACAGGGCTCGAGATGGGGCCAACGTCCTGACTTTC.

The CDR3, as DNA: TGCAGCGACTCATCCCGGGCCACAAACACCGGGGAGCTGTTTTTT. Its protein product is CSDSSRATNTGELFF. The rearrangement joins TRBV29-1 to TRBJ2-2, with D unclear. The V and J ends lost 7 bases and 2 bases respectively, with 17 bases between them. This CDR3 has 15 amino acids. Germline V gives CDR1 SQVTM, CDR2 ANQGSEA.

The chain couples TRBV11-3 to TRBJ2-1; the D gene is possibly TRBD2 (6 bases). V was clipped by 1 base and J by 10 bases, with 11 bases between them. From germline, CDR1 is SGHNT and CDR2 YENEEA. This CDR3 has 13 amino acids. For the CDR3, the DNA is TGTGCCAGCAGCTTAGGCGGGGTAGCGGAGCAGTTCTTC. This sequence encodes CASSLGGVAEQFF.

V usage is TRBV29-1 and J usage is TRBJ2-7; 11 bases fit TRBD2. The V gene end was trimmed by 7 bases and the J gene end by 0 bases; junction bases not matched to a gene: 5. There are 14 residues in the CDR3. Germline V lookup: CDR1 SQVTM, CDR2 ANQGSEA. The CDR3: CSAVTSGISYEQYF. Here the CDR3 DNA reads TGCAGCGCAGTGACTAGCGGGATCTCCTACGAGCAGTACTTC.

This clone was seen once. V and J are TRBV7-3 and TRBJ2-3; 7 bases agree with TRBD2. V lost 1 base, J lost 1 base, and 5 bases stayed unmatched. This CDR3 has 16 amino acids. Per germline, CDR1 SGHTA and CDR2 FQGTGA. CDR3 sequence (DNA): TGTGCCAGCAGCTTAATATCGGGGGGTCGCACAGATACGCAGTATTTT. It translates to CASSLISGGRTDTQYF.

The rearrangement uses TRBV28 and TRBJ2-2; 9 bases are a match to TRBD2. The V and J ends lost 5 bases and 0 bases, in that order; junction bases with no gene match: 4. This CDR3 is built from 16 residues. Germline CDR1 MDHEN, CDR2 SYDVKM. The CDR3 loop is CASSVLAGPNTGELFF. CDR3 coding DNA: TGTGCCAGCAGTGTCCTAGCGGGGCCGAACACCGGGGAGCTGTTTTTT.

V usage is TRBV15 and J usage is TRBJ1-2, with D maybe TRBD1 (6 bases). The CDR3 length is 15 residues. Germline V gives CDR1 LNHNV, CDR2 YYDKDF (reference sequence). The V gene lost 5 bases and the J gene lost 7 bases, with 20 bases spanning the gap. CDR3 sequence: CATSGPRGGVRGYTF. The CDR3 DNA sequence: TGTGCCACCAGCGGGCCCCGTGGGGGCGTTCGTGGCTACACCTTC.

The gene calls are TRBV6-1 and TRBJ1-1; D is unresolved. V gave up 5 bases and J gave up 0 bases, with 13 bases separating them. Germline V gives CDR1 MNHNS, CDR2 SASEGT. This CDR3 comprises 15 residues. This CDR3 reads CASSPPRAMNTEAFF. The CDR3, as DNA: TGTGCCAGCAGTCCCCCGAGGGCCATGAACACTGAAGCTTTCTTT.

V gene TRBV5-4 combines with J gene TRBJ2-5; TRBD2 aligns across 11 bases. In germline, CDR1 is SGHNT, CDR2 YYREEE (reference sequence). The CDR3 loop spans 14 amino acids. Trimming at V came to 7 bases and at J to 1 base, leaving 3 bases not matched to a gene. CDR3 sequence (DNA): TGTGCCAGCGGACTAGCGGGCCTCCAAGAGACCCAGTACTTC. Encoded protein: CASGLAGLQETQYF.

V gene TRBV27 combines with J gene TRBJ1-5; 7 nucleotides match TRBD1. Losses at the gene ends were 2 bases for V and 0 bases for J; bases not matched to a gene: 1. The CDR3 has 15 residues. Germline CDR1 reads MNHEY; CDR2 reads SMNVEV (reference sequence). The DNA of the CDR3 is TGTGCCAGCAGTTTAAGGGGGCATAGCAATCAGCCCCAGCATTTT. Translated, it gives CASSLRGHSNQPQHF.

V and J are TRBV6-6 and TRBJ2-1, with 12 bases matching TRBD1. Trimming took 4 bases from V and 7 from J; bases not matched to a gene: 8. This CDR3 has 16 residues. Germline V gene lookup returns CDR1 MNHNY and CDR2 SVGAGI (reference sequence). Here the CDR3 reads CASSSPGQGAGNEQFF. The CDR3, as DNA: TGTGCCAGCAGTTCACCGGGACAGGGGGCGGGAAATGAGCAGTTCTTC.

The chain joins TRBV6-5 to TRBJ1-4, with 7 nucleotides matching TRBD1. This CDR3 region has 15 residues. Per germline, CDR1 MNHEY and CDR2 SVGAGI. With V trimmed by 5 bases and J by 5 bases, 8 bases remained unmatched. The CDR3 DNA sequence: TGTGCCAGCAGTGCCAGATTACAGGGGAATGAAAAACTGTTTTTT. Its translation is CASSARLQGNEKLFF.

The chain uses TRBV11-1 and TRBJ2-5, with D tentatively TRBD2 (6 bases). V lost 0 bases and J lost 2, with 13 bases in between. The germline CDR1 and CDR2 sequences are SGHAT and FQDESV (reference sequence). The CDR3 has 16 amino acids. DNA of the CDR3: TGTGCCAGCAGCTTAGCGCTTGCAGGGAGGCAAGAGACCCAGTACTTC. This encodes CASSLALAGRQETQYF.

This clone showed up just a few times. The chain joins TRBV7-3 to TRBJ2-3, with TRBD1 matching 9 bases. CDR1 is SGHTA and CDR2 is FQGTGA in the germline V gene. Trimming took 4 bases from V and 4 from J; bases not matched to a gene: 6. The CDR3 runs to 15 residues. CDR3 bases: TGTGCCAGCAGCTCACAGACAGGGGGTCCAGATACGCAGTATTTT. Translating gives CASSSQTGGPDTQYF.

The rearrangement uses TRBV7-6 and TRBJ1-4; D possibly corresponds to TRBD1 (5 bases). The CDR3 is 17 amino acids. V was trimmed by 1 base and J by 8 bases, leaving 20 bases between them. The V gene's germline CDR1 is SGHVS and CDR2 FNYEAQ. CDR3 amino acids: CASSLEQVGTTGEKLFF. The CDR3 DNA sequence: TGTGCCAGCAGCTTAGAACAGGTGGGGACGACGGGCGAAAAACTGTTTTTT.

This chain connects TRBV6-1 to TRBJ2-2, with D uncertain. Germline V gene lookup returns CDR1 MNHNS and CDR2 SASEGT. Deletions cut 8 bases from V and 0 bases from J, with 13 bases between. CDR3 length: 15 amino acids. The DNA for the CDR3 is TGTGCCAGCGAAATAGGCTACGCGAACACCGGGGAGCTGTTTTTT. Amino acids: CASEIGYANTGELFF.

This clone was found a few times. V usage is TRBV6-1 and J usage is TRBJ2-7; TRBD2 matches 10 bases. This CDR3 spans 17 amino acids. The germline V gene has CDR1 MNHNS and CDR2 SASEGT. V lost 1 base and J lost 4; bases outside the gene matches: 10. CDR3 in amino acids: CASSEGSSGRRLYEQYF. Written as DNA, the CDR3 is TGTGCCAGCAGTGAAGGAAGTAGCGGGAGGAGATTATACGAGCAGTACTTC.

V gene TRBV30 combines with J gene TRBJ2-5; D uncertain. Trimming cost V 3 bases and J 5 bases, with 4 bases left between them. This CDR3 is 10 amino acids long. Per the germline V gene, CDR1 is GTSNPN and CDR2 is SVGIG (reference sequence). For the CDR3, the DNA is TGTGCCTGGAGCATGGAGACCCAGTACTTC. It translates to CAWSMETQYF.

The chain combines TRBV19 with TRBJ2-2; D is possibly TRBD1 (6 bases). V lost 5 bases to trimming and J lost 0 bases, with 13 bases between them. CDR1 and CDR2 from the germline V gene are LNHDA and SQIVND (reference sequence). The CDR3 runs to 16 residues. CDR3 amino acids: CASSPGESPNTGELFF. DNA for the CDR3: TGTGCCAGTAGTCCAGGGGAAAGCCCGAACACCGGGGAGCTGTTTTTT. The variable domain in full, with the rest retrieved from reference TRBV19 and TRBJ2-2, is DGGITQSPKYLFRKEGQNVTLSCEQNLNHDAMYWYRQDPGQGLRLIYYSQIVNDFQKGDIAEGYSVSREKKESFPLTVTSAQKNPTAFYLCASSPGESPNTGELFFGEGSRLTVL.

The chain links TRBV19 to TRBJ2-1, with 10 bases that match TRBD2. The CDR3 sequence is 17 residues long. CDR1 is LNHDA, CDR2 SQIVND, per germline (reference sequence). Trimming cost V 4 bases and J 0 bases; bases outside gene matches: 6. The CDR3 sequence is CASSTIASGSSYNEQFF. The CDR3, as DNA: TGTGCCAGTAGTACGATCGCTAGCGGGAGCTCCTACAATGAGCAGTTCTTC.

With respect to this clone: With a far larger clone one base away, a read error is the likely cause. This CDR3 reads CAWSVHRARGEKLFF. As DNA, the CDR3 is TGTGCCTGGAGTGTACACAGGGCGAGGGGCGAAAAACTGTTTTTT. The chain carries TRBV30 and TRBJ1-4, with TRBD1 as a possible D gene (6 bases). The CDR3 contains 15 residues. Trimming pared 0 bases from V and 8 bases from J, leaving 16 bases between. Germline assignment: CDR1 GTSNPN and CDR2 SVGIG (reference sequence).

This clone occurred a few times. This chain uses TRBV4-2 with TRBJ2-2; 9 bases are shared with TRBD2. The CDR3 extends over 16 amino acids. Trimming removed 2 bases from V and 6 bases from J; junction bases left unmatched: 7. Germline assignment: CDR1 LGHNA and CDR2 YNFKEQ. CDR3 nucleotide sequence: TGTGCCAGCAGCCAATTGACTAGCGGTGGGGCCGGGGAGCTGTTTTTT. Its translation: CASSQLTSGGAGELFF.

This clone occurred once. This chain joins TRBV11-3 and TRBJ2-2, with TRBD2 identical over 8 bases. From germline, CDR1 is SGHNT and CDR2 YENEEA. V shed 1 base, J shed 5 bases, and the junction held 18 bases outside the gene matches. The CDR3 runs 20 residues. The CDR3 here is CASSLGRRGPREEVTGELFF. For the CDR3, the DNA is TGTGCCAGCAGCTTAGGCAGAAGAGGGCCGCGGGAGGAGGTAACCGGGGAGCTGTTTTTT.

V is TRBV18 and J is TRBJ2-1; 8 bases align to TRBD2. The germline V gene has CDR1 KGHSH and CDR2 LQKENI. There are 15 residues in the CDR3. After removal of 3 bases from V and 5 bases from J, the junction contained 6 bases not matched to a gene. CDR3 nucleotide sequence: TGTGCCAGCTCACCCGGGACTAGGAACAACAATGAGCAGTTCTTC. As protein: CASSPGTRNNNEQFF.

Note on this clone: This could be a read error, since a much larger clone is one nucleotide away. The J gene is TRBJ2-7, the V gene TRBV5-1, with TRBD1 matching 9 bases. Losses at the gene ends were 4 bases for V and 2 bases for J; bases not matched to a gene: 1. The CDR3 loop spans 13 amino acids. Germline assignment: CDR1 SGHRS and CDR2 YFSETQ. CDR3 in DNA: TGCGCCAGCAGCCGGGACAGGGCCTACGAGCAGTACTTC. Its translation: CASSRDRAYEQYF.

This clone was seen at least ten times. This chain uses TRBV27 with TRBJ2-1; D not resolved. This CDR3 is 12 amino acids long. Deletions cut 2 bases from V and 6 bases from J, with 5 bases between. Germline V gene data show CDR1 as MNHEY and CDR2 as SMNVEV (reference sequence). The CDR3 region is CASSLGANEQFF. For the CDR3, the DNA is TGTGCCAGCAGTTTAGGCGCCAATGAGCAGTTCTTC.

The V call is TRBV18, the J call TRBJ1-1, with D possibly TRBD1 on 6 matching bases. Germline CDR1 KGHSH, CDR2 LQKENI. This CDR3 has 15 amino acids. Trimming took 6 bases from V and 1 from J, leaving 15 bases between them. CDR3 DNA: TGTGCCAGCTCTCTCCGGGACATCGAGAACACTGAAGCTTTCTTT. It encodes CASSLRDIENTEAFF.